The sequence of this TCR beta chain was determined in a study of OX40 agonist ivuxolimab in advanced cancers. Study summary: A diagnosis of hepatocellular carcinoma, melanoma, renal cell or head and neck cancer was present in dose-escalation patients. Treatment received earlier with anti-PD-1, anti-PD-L1 or anti-CTLA-4 agents was allowed, and over 30% had some. General study points: Not determined was the antigen specificity of the expanded peripheral T cells. On average, a greater number of expanded clones characterised CD8+ T cells relative to CD4+.

This clone was picked up a small number of times. Its antigen is unknown. TCRdb keeps only in-frame clones here, not all; method: immunoSEQ multiplex PCR. In the table there are over 35,000 clones, 70% to 85% of which are singletons. Germline assignment: CDR1 MDHEN and CDR2 SYDVKM. The CDR3 sequence is 14 residues long. V was pared by 7 bases and J by 2 bases, with 12 bases between. The chain has TRBV28 and TRBJ1-5, with D uncertain. Sequenced material: CD4+ or CD8+ T cells sorted from blood, taken in a trial of the OX40 agonist ivuxolimab. The receptor comes from an adult with an advanced solid tumor such as melanoma, head and neck, liver or kidney cancer. The DNA of the CDR3 is TGTGCCAGCACACCCGGTGATCGCAATCAGCCCCAGCATTTT. The encoded protein is CASTPGDRNQPQHF.